The source of this T cell receptor beta chain is a study of cytomegalovirus exposure and HLA in healthy donors. The CDR3 totals 16 residues. The germline V gene has CDR1 MDHEN and CDR2 SYDVKM. V was pared by 5 bases and J by 6 bases, with 13 bases of the junction left unmatched. Findings of the study overall: Researchers had no immune exposure information except CMV serostatus available. Cytomegalovirus association was listed for around 180 TCR beta chains.

This clone appeared a few times. Its matching antigen is unknown. The PCR employed 60 Vbeta primers together with 13 Jbeta primers. Libraries were prepared by immunoSEQ multiplex PCR; TCRdb keeps only in-frame clonotypes and omits some of them. The sample records approximately 90,000 clones, approximately 7.1% being singletons. The sequence was collected from a man aged 50 to 59 in good health and CMV-seronegative. The sequenced sample was PBMCs. The chain combines TRBV28 with TRBJ1-5; 7 positions agree with TRBD1. The CDR3 reads CASSLLRQGVSQPQHF. DNA for the CDR3: TGTGCCAGCAGTCTACTTCGACAGGGAGTTAGTCAGCCCCAGCATTTT.